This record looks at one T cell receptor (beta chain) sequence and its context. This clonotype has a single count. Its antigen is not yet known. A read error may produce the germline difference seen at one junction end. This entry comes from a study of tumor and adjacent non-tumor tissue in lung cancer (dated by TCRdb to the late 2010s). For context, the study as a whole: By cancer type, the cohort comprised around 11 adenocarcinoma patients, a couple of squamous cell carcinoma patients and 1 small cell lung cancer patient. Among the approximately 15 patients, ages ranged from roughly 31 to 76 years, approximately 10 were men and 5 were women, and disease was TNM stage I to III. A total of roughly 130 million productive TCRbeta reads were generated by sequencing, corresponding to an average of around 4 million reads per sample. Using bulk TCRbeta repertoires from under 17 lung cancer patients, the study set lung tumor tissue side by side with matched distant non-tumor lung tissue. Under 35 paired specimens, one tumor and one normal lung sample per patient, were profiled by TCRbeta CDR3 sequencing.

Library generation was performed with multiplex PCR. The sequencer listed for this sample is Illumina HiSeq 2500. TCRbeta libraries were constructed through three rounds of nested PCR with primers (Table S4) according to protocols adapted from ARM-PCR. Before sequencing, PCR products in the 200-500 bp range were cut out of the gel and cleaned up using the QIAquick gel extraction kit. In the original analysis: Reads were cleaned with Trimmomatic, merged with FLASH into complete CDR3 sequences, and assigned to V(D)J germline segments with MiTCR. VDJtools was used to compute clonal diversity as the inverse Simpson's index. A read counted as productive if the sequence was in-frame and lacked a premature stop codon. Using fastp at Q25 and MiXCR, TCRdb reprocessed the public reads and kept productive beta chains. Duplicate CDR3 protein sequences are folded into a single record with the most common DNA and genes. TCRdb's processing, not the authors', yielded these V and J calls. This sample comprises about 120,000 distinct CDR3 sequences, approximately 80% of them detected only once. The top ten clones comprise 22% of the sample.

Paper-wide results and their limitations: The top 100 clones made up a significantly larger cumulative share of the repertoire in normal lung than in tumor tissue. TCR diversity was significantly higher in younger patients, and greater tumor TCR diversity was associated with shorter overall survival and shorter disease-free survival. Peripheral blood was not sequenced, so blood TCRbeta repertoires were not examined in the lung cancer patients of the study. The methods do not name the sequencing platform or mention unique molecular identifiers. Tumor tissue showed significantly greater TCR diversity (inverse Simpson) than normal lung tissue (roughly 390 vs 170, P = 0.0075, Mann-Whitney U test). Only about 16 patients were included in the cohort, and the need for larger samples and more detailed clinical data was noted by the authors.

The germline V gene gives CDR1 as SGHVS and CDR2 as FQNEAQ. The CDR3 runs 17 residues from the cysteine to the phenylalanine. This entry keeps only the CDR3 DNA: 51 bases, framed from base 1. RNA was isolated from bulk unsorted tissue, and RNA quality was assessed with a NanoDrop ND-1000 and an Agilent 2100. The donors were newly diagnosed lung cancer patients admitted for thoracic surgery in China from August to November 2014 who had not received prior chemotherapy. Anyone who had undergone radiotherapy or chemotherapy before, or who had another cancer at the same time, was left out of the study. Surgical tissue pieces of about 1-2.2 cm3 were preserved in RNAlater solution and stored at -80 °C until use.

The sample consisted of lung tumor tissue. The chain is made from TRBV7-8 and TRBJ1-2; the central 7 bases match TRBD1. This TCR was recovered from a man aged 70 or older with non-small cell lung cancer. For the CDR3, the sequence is CASSSHELGTDIYGYTF. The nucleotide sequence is TGTGCCAGCAGCTCCCATGAGTTGGGGACAGATATTTATGGCTACACCTTT.